The 20 T cell receptor beta chains below come from one sample, sequenced in a study of CD4 T cell repertoires in COVID-19. CFSE-labeled cells were stimulated with autologous monocytes plus recombinant SARS-CoV-2 spike or nucleoprotein. Produced via immunoSEQ multiplex PCR; TCRdb's table is partial and in-frame only. The table lists 1,300 to 1,500 clones, roughly 16% of them singletons. Their antigens remain unidentified. Sequences were derived from central memory CD4+ T cells, cultured in vitro, sampled after recovery from COVID-19. The source is a human donor who had COVID-19.

By proportion, this clone is medium-sized. The rearrangement uses TRBV6-1 and TRBJ1-5; D uncertain. The CDR3 is 14 amino acids. Per germline, CDR1 MNHNS and CDR2 SASEGT. V was shortened by 5 bases and J by 2 bases, with 10 bases between the two germline ends. CDR3 protein: CASSYAEGNQPQHF. As DNA, the CDR3 is TGTGCCAGCAGTTATGCAGAGGGCAATCAGCCCCAGCATTTT.

The V call is TRBV10-2, the J call TRBJ1-6; the D is unclear. Trimming removed 4 bases at V and 9 bases at J, with 22 bases between. The CDR3 loop spans 17 amino acids. Germline lookup yields CDR1 WSHSY and CDR2 SAAADI. In DNA form, the CDR3 reads TGCGCCAGCAGTGGGAACCCAGGAGGGATATTAGGTTCACCCCTCCACTTT. The encoded protein is CASSGNPGGILGSPLHF.

By share, this clone counts as medium-sized. The gene calls are TRBV18 and TRBJ1-1; no firm D call. V gave up 3 bases and J gave up 6 bases, with 17 bases separating them. The germline gives CDR1 KGHSH, CDR2 LQKENI. The CDR3 extends over 15 amino acids. CDR3 residues: CASSPSPVPNSEAFF. CDR3 in DNA: TGTGCCAGCTCACCGTCCCCGGTCCCCAACTCTGAAGCTTTCTTT.

This clone has more than one count but fewer than ten. The gene calls are TRBV5-1 and TRBJ2-5, with D unresolved. V was cut by 0 bases and J by 1 base, with 7 bases left in between. Germline assignment: CDR1 SGHRS and CDR2 YFSETQ. The CDR3 loop spans 14 amino acids. In DNA form, the CDR3 reads TGCGCCAGCAGCTTGGGGGCAGTCCAAGAGACCCAGTACTTC. Its protein is CASSLGAVQETQYF.

This clone was seen only a few times. The genes are TRBV10-3 and TRBJ1-3; TRBD1 matches at 7 bases. Germline CDR1 ENHRY, CDR2 SYGVKD. The ends lost 7 bases at V and 2 bases at J; junction bases unmatched: 8. CDR3 size: 15 residues. The CDR3 DNA reads as TGTGCCATCAACGATCTCGGGACAGCTGGAAACACCATATATTTT. Residues: CAINDLGTAGNTIYF.

The genes are TRBV9 and TRBJ1-3, with 7 bases lining up with TRBD1. Germline lookup yields CDR1 SGDLS and CDR2 YYNGEE. The CDR3 is 15 amino acids. Germline trimming cut 3 bases from V and 3 bases from J; bases unmatched to any gene: 6. CDR3 DNA: TGTGCCAGCAGCGCCGGGACAGTGGGTGGAAACACCATATATTTT. This codes for CASSAGTVGGNTIYF.

By frequency in the sample, this clone is large. The J gene is TRBJ1-3, the V gene TRBV3-1 (or the pseudogene TRBV3-2); D perhaps matches TRBD1 (6 bases). Trimming took off 3 bases at V and 4 bases at J, with 13 bases between the two ends. Germline CDR1 reads LGHDT; CDR2 reads YNNKEL (reference sequence). This CDR3 is built from 15 residues. CDR3 sequence reads: CASSQDRIDGNTIYF. CDR3 nucleotides: TGTGCCAGCAGCCAGGACAGAATTGACGGAAACACCATATATTTT.

By its share, this clone is medium-sized. The chain couples TRBV3-1 (or the pseudogene TRBV3-2) to TRBJ2-7; D not resolved. In germline, CDR1 is LGHDT, CDR2 YNNKEL (reference sequence). The ends were cut back, 1 base at V and 3 bases at J, with 7 bases in the middle. The CDR3 is 13 residues long. CDR3 bases: TGTGCCAGCAGCCAAGCAGTTGACTACGAGCAGTACTTC. Protein sequence: CASSQAVDYEQYF.

This chain connects TRBV10-3 to TRBJ1-1, with D perhaps TRBD1 (5 bases). The V end lost 0 bases, the J end lost 0 bases, and 8 bases lay between the germline ends. The CDR3 is 15 amino acids. Germline CDR1 and CDR2: ENHRY and SYGVKD. The CDR3 DNA reads TGTGCCATCAGTGAGTCGGACATTTTGAACACTGAAGCTTTCTTT. Translated, it gives CAISESDILNTEAFF.

By share, this clone counts as medium-sized. The rearrangement links TRBV18 to TRBJ1-6, with 7 nucleotides matching TRBD1. Per germline, CDR1 KGHSH and CDR2 LQKENI. The CDR3 contains 16 residues. J was trimmed by 5 bases and V by 5 bases; bases with no gene match: 9. The CDR3 nucleotides read TGTGCCAGCTCAAACTCTAACAGGGGTAATAATTCACCCCTCCACTTT. Translation: CASSNSNRGNNSPLHF.

The chain carries TRBV14 and TRBJ2-1; D call uncertain. From germline, CDR1 is SGHDN and CDR2 FVKESK. This CDR3 is built from 13 residues. V was pared by 4 bases and J by 15 bases, with 19 bases between. CDR3 protein: CASSLGLLPGLFF. CDR3 bases: TGTGCCAGCAGCCTGGGGTTGCTCCCTGGTCTGTTCTTC.

This clone was observed a few times. The genes are TRBV19 and TRBJ2-7; 7 bases match TRBD1. CDR3 size: 15 residues. V gave up 7 bases and J gave up 0 bases; unmatched junction bases: 9. Germline V gene lookup returns CDR1 LNHDA and CDR2 SQIVND (reference sequence). The CDR3 coding sequence is TGTGCCAGTACCCCAGGACAGGCAACCTCCTACGAGCAGTACGTC. This codes for CASTPGQATSYEQYV.

This clone turned up a few times. The chain is built from TRBV7-2 and TRBJ2-6; TRBD2 aligns across 8 bases. With V trimmed by 3 bases and J by 3 bases, 4 bases remained unmatched. CDR3 length: 16 residues. Looked up from germline, CDR1 is SGHTA and CDR2 is FQGNSA. The CDR3 sequence is CASSLGSGVGANVLTF. Here the CDR3 DNA reads TGTGCCAGCAGCTTGGGTAGCGGGGTTGGGGCCAACGTCCTGACTTTC.

By its share, this clone is large. V is TRBV20-1 and J is TRBJ1-5; D gene ambiguous. The germline V gene has CDR1 DFQATT and CDR2 SNEGSKA (reference sequence). Trimming removed 3 bases from V and 0 bases from J, with 6 bases in between. The CDR3 consists of 13 residues. CDR3 loop: CSASEVSNQPQHF. The CDR3 bases are TGCAGTGCTAGTGAGGTTAGCAATCAGCCCCAGCATTTT.

This clone was counted only a few times. The chain links TRBV30 to TRBJ2-5, with 10 bases matching TRBD2. Germline V gene data show CDR1 as GTSNPN and CDR2 as SVGIG (reference sequence). J lost 5 bases, V lost 5 bases, and 8 bases had no gene match. The CDR3 runs 14 residues. The CDR3 loop reads CAWGLADIRETQYF. The CDR3 DNA reads TGTGCCTGGGGACTAGCGGACATCAGGGAGACCCAGTACTTC.

Written as DNA, the CDR3 is TGCGCCAGCAGCTTGGCCACTAGCGGGAGGGCCCCCACCGGGGAGCTGTTTTTT. The encoded protein is CASSLATSGRAPTGELFF. V and J are TRBV5-1 and TRBJ2-2; 13 bases are shared with TRBD2. CDR3 length: 18 amino acids. The trim removed 0 bases at V and 4 bases at J, leaving 6 bases unmatched. The germline gives CDR1 SGHRS, CDR2 YFSETQ.

This clone occurred once. The chain joins TRBV6-5 to TRBJ1-4; D is ambiguous. Per the germline V gene, CDR1 is MNHEY and CDR2 is SVGAGI. The CDR3 loop spans 14 amino acids. V was pared by 2 bases and J by 4 bases, with 8 bases between. In DNA, the CDR3 is TGTGCCAGCAGTTACATGGAAGATAATGAAAAACTGTTTTTT. As protein: CASSYMEDNEKLFF.

The J gene is TRBJ2-1, the V gene TRBV7-2; D remains unclear. V lost 5 bases, J lost 6 bases, and 17 bases lay in between. The CDR3 spans 15 residues. Germline CDR1 SGHTA, CDR2 FQGNSA. The CDR3, as DNA: TGTGCCAGCAGCCCGGTAGGAGCCTTCGGCAATGAGCAGTTCTTC. Translated: CASSPVGAFGNEQFF.

This clone has a handful of counts. The chain uses TRBV29-1 and TRBJ1-2, with TRBD1 identical over 10 bases. This CDR3 has 15 amino acids. With V trimmed by 6 bases and J by 0 bases, 7 bases remained unmatched. Per germline, CDR1 SQVTM and CDR2 ANQGSEA. CDR3 protein: CSVGQGQGTNYGYTF. Here the CDR3 DNA reads TGCAGCGTCGGACAGGGACAGGGGACTAACTATGGCTACACCTTC.

This clone is labeled large (0.1 to 1%). The chain uses TRBV4-2 and TRBJ2-7, with TRBD2 as a possible D gene (5 bases). Germline V gives CDR1 LGHNA, CDR2 YNFKEQ. Trimming shortened V by 8 bases and J by 7 bases, and 15 bases separated the two germline ends. The CDR3 extends over 12 amino acids. CDR3 DNA: TGTGCCAGCGGACCCTCGAGCGGAGAGCAGTACTTC. Translating it yields CASGPSSGEQYF.